This TCR beta chain derives from a study of CD4 and CD8 cells across lung adenocarcinoma regions. TCRdb used MiXCR to reprocess the PCR reads, holding one entry per CDR3 protein. The sample shows thousands of distinct CDR3 sequences, less than 70% of them seen only once. CDR3 length: 14 amino acids. Germline assignment: CDR1 LGHNT and CDR2 FRNRAP. The ends lost 5 bases at V and 4 bases at J; junction bases unmatched: 6. Donors had localized lung adenocarcinoma, a non-small cell lung cancer. The sequenced sample was CD8+ T cells from the center of a lung tumor. The sequence was collected from a female donor with lung adenocarcinoma. The CD4 and CD8 labels of this study may be unreliable. The V gene is TRBV12-5, the J gene TRBJ2-5; TRBD2 matches 8 bases. CDR3 sequence: CASGPGRGRETQYF. The CDR3 DNA follows: TGTGCTAGTGGTCCCGGGAGGGGCAGAGAGACCCAGTACTTC.